These T cell receptor beta chains were read from a single sample in a study of T cell responses to AZD1222 COVID-19 vaccine. Profiled with immunoSEQ multiplex PCR; TCRdb holds only in-frame clones, not every one. The data contain about 97,000 clones, approximately 91% of them seen just once; the ten biggest clones take up approximately 2.8%. Source: peripheral blood, taken on day 0 of AZD1222 vaccination. The receptors here all came from an adult in good health. Both conserved end residues are part of each CDR3. A D gene is named only where the DNA matches it firmly. The size of a clone is reported for some rows only, either as once, few or many, or as a class for expanded clones.

clone size	V gene	D gene	J gene	CDR3 DNA	CDR3 protein
NA	TRBV24-1	TRBD1	TRBJ2-3	TGTGCCACCAGCGGACAGGGTACTAGCACAGATACGCAGTATTTT	CATSGQGTSTDTQYF
NA	TRBV5-1	NA	TRBJ1-5	TGCGCCAGCAGCTTGGTGTCGGGTAATCAGCCCCAGCATTTT	CASSLVSGNQPQHF
NA	TRBV7-2	TRBD2	TRBJ2-7	TGTGCCAGCAGCTTAGTTCCTAGCGGCCGCTCCTACGAGCAGTACTTC	CASSLVPSGRSYEQYF
NA	TRBV24-1	NA	TRBJ1-5	TGTGCCACCAGTGACAGGGGTTTTCAGCCCCAGCATTTT	CATSDRGFQPQHF
NA	TRBV5-3	TRBD1	TRBJ1-5	TGTGCCAGAAGCCCGAGGACAGGAATACTCCAATGGTATCAGCCCCAGCATTTT	CARSPRTGILQWYQPQHF
NA	TRBV28	NA	TRBJ2-5	TGTGCCAGCAGTCCGTCCCGGGGGAGTGAGACCCAGTACTTC	CASSPSRGSETQYF
NA	TRBV15	NA	TRBJ2-7	TGTGCCACCAGCAGAGAGGGCAGCTACGAGCAGTACTTC	CATSREGSYEQYF
NA	TRBV4-3	TRBD1	TRBJ2-7	TGCGCCAGCAGCCACCTGACAGGGGGCGCGTCGCGTTTCCACGAGCAGTACTTC	CASSHLTGGASRFHEQYF
once	TRBV20-1	NA	TRBJ2-2	TGCAGTGCTAGTAACTTCCCCTTCGGCACCGGGGAGCTGTTTTTT	CSASNFPFGTGELFF
NA	TRBV27	TRBD1	TRBJ1-5	TGTGCCAGCAGTTTATCGACAGGGGAGGATCAGCCCCAGCATTTT	CASSLSTGEDQPQHF
NA	TRBV2	NA	TRBJ1-1	TGTGCCAGCACCCCGGTGGCAGGCCAGAGCACTGAAGCTTTCTTT	CASTPVAGQSTEAFF
NA	TRBV20-1	TRBD1	TRBJ1-5	TGCAGTGCTAGTGGGCCGGGACAGGGGATCTGGGGGAATCAGCCCCAGCATTTT	CSASGPGQGIWGNQPQHF
NA	TRBV7-9	TRBD1	TRBJ2-5	TGTGCCAGCAGCGCGACAGGGTTAGAGACCCAGTACTTC	CASSATGLETQYF